A selection of T cell receptor beta chains follows, all from one sample in a study of blood T cells in healthy people across ages. TCRdb recomputed calls from the 5' RACE reads with MiXCR, one row per CDR3 protein. The table lists roughly 1,300,000 distinct CDR3 sequences, approximately 63% of them singletons. Sequencing was done on a sample of blood. The receptor source for this set is a man aged 18-30 years in good health. Each CDR3 is given with its conserved first and last residue. A D gene is named only where the DNA matches it firmly. Clone sizes are given selectively: once, few, many, or a class where the clone is expanded.

V	D	size	J	DNA	CDR3
TRBV27	TRBD2	.	TRBJ2-1	TGTGCCAGCAGTCCCGGACTAGCGGGAGAAACTGAGCAGTTCTTC	CASSPGLAGETEQFF
TRBV6-5	TRBD2	once	TRBJ2-3	TGTGCCAGCAGTTACTCGACTAGCGGACCCCCGGATACGCAGTATTTT	CASSYSTSGPPDTQYF
TRBV29-1	.	few	TRBJ2-7	TGCAGCGTTGTCGAGCGGGGTTCAGGGGACGAGCAGTACTTC	CSVVERGSGDEQYF
TRBV3-1	TRBD2	.	TRBJ2-7	TGTGCCAGCAGCCAAGAACCTAGCGGGCTCTACGAGCAGTACTTC	CASSQEPSGLYEQYF
TRBV7-9	.	.	TRBJ2-3	TGTGCCAGCAGCTTAGTTCCTGGGCTGAGAGGGGAGAGCACAGATACGCAGTATTTT	CASSLVPGLRGESTDTQYF
TRBV20-1	TRBD2	.	TRBJ2-3	TGCAGTGCTAGGAGCGCGCGGGGGGGCCCCACAGATACGCAGTATTTT	CSARSARGGPTDTQYF
TRBV27	.	.	TRBJ2-7	TGTGCCAGCTCTCGGGACGGGGGGCCTCTCGAGCAGTACTTC	CASSRDGGPLEQYF
TRBV4-2	TRBD2	.	TRBJ2-7	TGTGCCAGCAGCCAAGCTGGACTAGCGAGCTCCTACGAGCAGTACTTC	CASSQAGLASSYEQYF
TRBV25-1	.	.	TRBJ1-1	TGTGCCAGCAGTGCCTCCATTTGGCAGCTGAACACTGAAGCTTTCTTT	CASSASIWQLNTEAFF
TRBV20-1	TRBD2	.	TRBJ2-1	TGCAGTGCTAGCGGACTAGCGGGAAAAACGGGGAGTGTCAATGAGCAGTTCTTC	CSASGLAGKTGSVNEQFF
TRBV30	TRBD2	.	TRBJ2-3	TGTGCCTGGAGTGTAGCGGGAGGCGTCACAGATACGCAGTATTTT	CAWSVAGGVTDTQYF
TRBV7-9	.	.	TRBJ2-6	TGTGCCAGCAGCTTAGTCCCGAGAGGGTCTGGGGCCAACGTCCTGACTTTC	CASSLVPRGSGANVLTF
TRBV7-9	TRBD2	.	TRBJ2-1	TGTGCCAGCAGCTCCCCCTTACTAGCGGGGGACAATGAGCAGTTCTTC	CASSSPLLAGDNEQFF
TRBV9	.	.	TRBJ2-2	TGTGCCAGCAGCGCTCAGGGCCAGACCACCGGGGAGCTGTTTTTT	CASSAQGQTTGELFF
TRBV20-1	.	.	TRBJ1-1	TGCAGTGCTAAAGACTCTGATGGGAGGGAATACACTGAAGCTTTCTTT	CSAKDSDGREYTEAFF
TRBV3-1	.	.	TRBJ2-1	TGTGCCAGCAGCCAATTACAGGGTAAATCGGCGAGTGAGCAGTTCTTC	CASSQLQGKSASEQFF
TRBV13	.	few	TRBJ2-7	TGTGCCAGCAGCTTAGGCGTTCCCCGCCGGGCGTCCTACGAGCAGTACTTC	CASSLGVPRRASYEQYF
TRBV10-1	.	.	TRBJ2-5	TGCGCCAGCAGTGAGCCTAACGGAAAGCAGTACTTC	CASSEPNGKQYF
TRBV20-1	TRBD2	few	TRBJ2-1	TGCAGTGCTAGTAGGCTAGCGGGGGGGGCCTCGGAGCAGTTCTTC	CSASRLAGGASEQFF
TRBV11-3	.	.	TRBJ2-7	TGTGCCAGCAGCCTCGGGACACATCCCTACGAGCAGTACTTC	CASSLGTHPYEQYF
TRBV7-9	TRBD1	.	TRBJ2-7	TGTGCCAGCAGCGTGAGACAGGGTGAGGGCAAGGAGCAGTACTTC	CASSVRQGEGKEQYF
TRBV6-2/TRBV6-3	.	.	TRBJ2-2	TGTGCCAGCAGTTACGTTTCTCTCCAGAGCTTATCGAACACCGGGGAGCTGTTTTTT	CASSYVSLQSLSNTGELFF
TRBV2	.	once	TRBJ1-2	TGTGCCAGCATACTGGGAGAGGCTGGCTACACCTTC	CASILGEAGYTF
TRBV2	TRBD2	.	TRBJ2-7	TGTGCCAGCAGTGAACCTAGCGGGAGGTACGAGCAGTACTTC	CASSEPSGRYEQYF
TRBV6-6	.	.	TRBJ1-2	TGTGCCAGCAGTTACGCCAAGGACTATGGCTACACCTTC	CASSYAKDYGYTF
TRBV20-1	TRBD1	.	TRBJ1-4	TGCAGTGCCATGGGACAGGGTGGTGAAAAACTGTTTTTT	CSAMGQGGEKLFF
TRBV4-3	.	few	TRBJ2-5	TGCGCCAGCAGCCAAGATTATGCAGGTTTCAATGAGCAGTACTTC	CASSQDYAGFNEQYF
TRBV4-1	TRBD2	few	TRBJ2-7	TGCGCCAGCAGCCAAGGGGGTTATAGCGGGAGCTCCTACGAGCAGTACTTC	CASSQGGYSGSSYEQYF
TRBV6-1	TRBD1	.	TRBJ2-7	TGTGCCAGCAGTGGGCGGGGACAGGGGTTATACGAGCAGTACTTC	CASSGRGQGLYEQYF
TRBV5-1	TRBD2	few	TRBJ2-7	TGCGCCAGCAGCTTGGCCGGTAGCGGGAGGGCCTACGAGCAGTACTTC	CASSLAGSGRAYEQYF
TRBV29-1	.	few	TRBJ1-1	TGCAGCGTTCGGCGCCTACAATCGGACACTGAAGCTTTCTTT	CSVRRLQSDTEAFF
TRBV5-6	.	many	TRBJ1-5	TGTGCCAGCAGTTTATTGAATCAGCCCCAGCATTTT	CASSLLNQPQHF
TRBV27	TRBD2	.	TRBJ2-3	TGTGCCAGCAGTTTCGCAGGGACTAGTTTTTCGTCGGATACGCAGTATTTT	CASSFAGTSFSSDTQYF
TRBV11-1	TRBD2	.	TRBJ2-1	TGTGCCAGCAGCCGGACTAGCGGGGAGAACTACAATGAGCAGTTCTTC	CASSRTSGENYNEQFF